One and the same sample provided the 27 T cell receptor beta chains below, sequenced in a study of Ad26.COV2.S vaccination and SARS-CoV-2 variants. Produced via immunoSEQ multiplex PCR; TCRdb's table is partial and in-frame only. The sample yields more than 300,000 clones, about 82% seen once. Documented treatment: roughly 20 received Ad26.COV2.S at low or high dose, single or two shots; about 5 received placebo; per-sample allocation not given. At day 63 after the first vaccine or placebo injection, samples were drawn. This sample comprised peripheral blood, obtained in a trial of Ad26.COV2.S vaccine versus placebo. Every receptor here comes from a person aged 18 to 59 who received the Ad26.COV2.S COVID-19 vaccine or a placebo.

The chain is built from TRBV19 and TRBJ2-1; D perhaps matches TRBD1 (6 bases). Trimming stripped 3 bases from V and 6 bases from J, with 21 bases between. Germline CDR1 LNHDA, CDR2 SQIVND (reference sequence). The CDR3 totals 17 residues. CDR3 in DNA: TGTGCCAGTAGTATGCTGGTGGGGACAAATACGCCCAATGAGCAGTTCTTC. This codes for CASSMLVGTNTPNEQFF.

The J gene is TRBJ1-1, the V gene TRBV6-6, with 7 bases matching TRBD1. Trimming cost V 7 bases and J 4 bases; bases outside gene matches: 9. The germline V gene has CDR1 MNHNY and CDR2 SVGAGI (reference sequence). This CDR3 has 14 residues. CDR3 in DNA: TGTGCCAGCATGGGTACAGGGGAACCCACTGAAGCTTTCTTT. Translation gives CASMGTGEPTEAFF.

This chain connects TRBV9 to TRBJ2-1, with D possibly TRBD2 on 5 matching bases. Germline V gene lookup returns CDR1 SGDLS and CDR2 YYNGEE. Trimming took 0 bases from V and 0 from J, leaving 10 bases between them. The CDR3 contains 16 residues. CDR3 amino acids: CASSVGLGSSYNEQFF. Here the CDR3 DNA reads TGTGCCAGCAGCGTAGGTCTAGGGAGCTCCTACAATGAGCAGTTCTTC.

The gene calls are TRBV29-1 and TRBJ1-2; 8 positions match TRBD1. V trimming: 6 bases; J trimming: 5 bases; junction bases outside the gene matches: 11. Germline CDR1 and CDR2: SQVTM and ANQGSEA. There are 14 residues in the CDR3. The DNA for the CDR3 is TGCAGCGTACCCTCGACAGGGGTGGGGTATGGCTACACCTTC. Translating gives CSVPSTGVGYGYTF.

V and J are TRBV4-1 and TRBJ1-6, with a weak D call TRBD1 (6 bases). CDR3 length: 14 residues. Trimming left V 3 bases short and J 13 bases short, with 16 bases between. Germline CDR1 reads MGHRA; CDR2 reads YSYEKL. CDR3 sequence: CASSQPGGRSPLHF. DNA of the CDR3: TGCGCCAGCAGCCAGCCCGGGGGCAGGAGTCCCCTCCACTTT.

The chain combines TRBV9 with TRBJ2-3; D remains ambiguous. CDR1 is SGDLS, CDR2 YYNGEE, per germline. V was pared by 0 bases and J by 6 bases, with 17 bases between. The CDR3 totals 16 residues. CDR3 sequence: CASSVEGHSSADTQYF. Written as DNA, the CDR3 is TGTGCCAGCAGCGTAGAGGGCCATTCCAGTGCGGATACGCAGTATTTT.

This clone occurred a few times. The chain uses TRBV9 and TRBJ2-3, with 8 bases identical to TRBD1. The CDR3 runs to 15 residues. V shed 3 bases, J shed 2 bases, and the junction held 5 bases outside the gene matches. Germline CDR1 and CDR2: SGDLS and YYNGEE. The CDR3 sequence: CASSAQGGSTDTQYF. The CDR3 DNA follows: TGTGCCAGCAGCGCACAGGGGGGCTCCACAGATACGCAGTATTTT. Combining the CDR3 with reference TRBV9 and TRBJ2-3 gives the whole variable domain DSGVTQTPKHLITATGQRVTLRCSPRSGDLSVYWYQQSLDQGLQFLIQYYNGEERAKGNILERFSAQQFPDLHSELNLSSLELGDSALYFCASSAQGGSTDTQYFGPGTRLTVL.

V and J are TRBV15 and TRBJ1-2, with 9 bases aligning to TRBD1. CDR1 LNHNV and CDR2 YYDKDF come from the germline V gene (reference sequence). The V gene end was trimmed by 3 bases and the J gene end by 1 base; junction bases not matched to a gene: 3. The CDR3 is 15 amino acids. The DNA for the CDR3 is TGTGCCACCAGCAGCGGACAGGGGATTAACTATGGCTACACCTTC. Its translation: CATSSGQGINYGYTF.

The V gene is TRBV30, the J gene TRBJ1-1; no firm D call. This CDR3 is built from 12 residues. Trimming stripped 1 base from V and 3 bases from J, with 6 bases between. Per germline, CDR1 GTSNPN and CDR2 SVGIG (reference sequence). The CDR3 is CAWSERHTEAFF. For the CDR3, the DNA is TGTGCCTGGAGTGAGAGACACACTGAAGCTTTCTTT.

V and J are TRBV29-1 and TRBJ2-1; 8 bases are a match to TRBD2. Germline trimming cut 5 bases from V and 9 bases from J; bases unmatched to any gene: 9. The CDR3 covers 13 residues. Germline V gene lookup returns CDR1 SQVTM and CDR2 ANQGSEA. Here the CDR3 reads CSVLSGGGREQFF. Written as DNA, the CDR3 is TGCAGCGTTCTAAGCGGGGGAGGTCGTGAGCAGTTCTTC.

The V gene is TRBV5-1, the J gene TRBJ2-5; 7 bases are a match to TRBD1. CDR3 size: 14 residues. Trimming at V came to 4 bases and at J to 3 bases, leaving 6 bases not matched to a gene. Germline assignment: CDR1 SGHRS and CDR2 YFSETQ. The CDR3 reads CASSLKDRKETQYF. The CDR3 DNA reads TGCGCCAGCAGCCTAAAGGACAGGAAAGAGACCCAGTACTTC.

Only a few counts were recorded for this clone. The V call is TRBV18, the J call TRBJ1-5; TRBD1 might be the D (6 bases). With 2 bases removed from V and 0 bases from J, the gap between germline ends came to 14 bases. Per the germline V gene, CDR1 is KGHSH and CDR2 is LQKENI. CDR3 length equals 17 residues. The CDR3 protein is CASSPRDTDYSNQPQHF. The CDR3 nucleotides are TGTGCCAGCTCACCAAGGGACACAGATTATAGCAATCAGCCCCAGCATTTT.

CDR3 region: CASSISWGDSNQPQHF. CDR3 DNA sequence: TGTGCCAGTAGTATCTCTTGGGGGGATAGCAATCAGCCCCAGCATTTT. The rearrangement joins TRBV19 to TRBJ1-5, with D possibly TRBD1 on 5 matching bases. The CDR3 runs to 16 residues. The V end was cut by 3 bases, the J end by 0 bases, with 12 bases between. Germline V CDR1 and CDR2: LNHDA, SQIVND (reference sequence).

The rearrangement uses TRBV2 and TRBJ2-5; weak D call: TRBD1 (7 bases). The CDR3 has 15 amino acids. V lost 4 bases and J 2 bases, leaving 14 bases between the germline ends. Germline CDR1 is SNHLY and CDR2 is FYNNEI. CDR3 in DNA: TGTGCCAGCAGTGGCGCGACAGGGAGGCAAGAGACCCAGTACTTC. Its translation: CASSGATGRQETQYF. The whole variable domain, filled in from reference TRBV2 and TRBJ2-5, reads EPEVTQTPSHQVTQMGQEVILRCVPISNHLYFYWYRQILGQKVEFLVSFYNNEISEKSEIFDDQFSVERPDGSNFTLKIRSTKLEDSAMYFCASSGATGRQETQYFGPGTRLLVL.

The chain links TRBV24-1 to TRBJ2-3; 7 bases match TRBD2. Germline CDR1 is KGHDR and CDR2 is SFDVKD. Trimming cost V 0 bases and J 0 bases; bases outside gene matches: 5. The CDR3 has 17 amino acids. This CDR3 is CATSDLRGGASTDTQYF. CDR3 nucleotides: TGTGCCACCAGTGATTTGCGGGGAGGGGCTAGCACAGATACGCAGTATTTT.

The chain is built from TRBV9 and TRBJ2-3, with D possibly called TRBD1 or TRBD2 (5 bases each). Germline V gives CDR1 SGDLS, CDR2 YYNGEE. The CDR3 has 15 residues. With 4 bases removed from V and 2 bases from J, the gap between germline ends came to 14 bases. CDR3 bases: TGTGCCAGCAGCATTCGGGACCGCTTCACAGATACGCAGTATTTT. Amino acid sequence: CASSIRDRFTDTQYF.

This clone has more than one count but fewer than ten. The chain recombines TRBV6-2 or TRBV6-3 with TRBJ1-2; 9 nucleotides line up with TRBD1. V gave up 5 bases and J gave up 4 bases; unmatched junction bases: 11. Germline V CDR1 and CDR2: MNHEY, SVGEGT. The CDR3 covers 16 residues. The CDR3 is CASSPGQGRGSYGYTF. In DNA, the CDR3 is TGTGCCAGCAGTCCGGGACAGGGTCGTGGGTCCTATGGCTACACCTTC.

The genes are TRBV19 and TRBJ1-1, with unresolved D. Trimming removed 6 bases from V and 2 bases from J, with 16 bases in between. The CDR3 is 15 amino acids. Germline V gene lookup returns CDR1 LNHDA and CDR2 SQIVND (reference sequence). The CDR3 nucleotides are TGTGCCAGTAGAACCAGGAGGACGGATAACACTGAAGCTTTCTTT. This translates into CASRTRRTDNTEAFF.

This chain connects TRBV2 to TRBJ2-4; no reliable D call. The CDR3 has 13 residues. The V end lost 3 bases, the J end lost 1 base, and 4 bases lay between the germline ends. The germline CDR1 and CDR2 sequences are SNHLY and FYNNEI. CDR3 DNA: TGTGCCAGCAGTGATAGGGCCAAAAACATTCAGTACTTC. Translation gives CASSDRAKNIQYF.

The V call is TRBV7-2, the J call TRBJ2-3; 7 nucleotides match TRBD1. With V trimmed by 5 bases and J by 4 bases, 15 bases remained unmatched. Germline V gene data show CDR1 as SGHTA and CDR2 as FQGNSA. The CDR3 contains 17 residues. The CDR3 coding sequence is TGTGCCAGCAGCGCACGAACAGGGGCCGCAAGGGCAGATACGCAGTATTTT. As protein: CASSARTGAARADTQYF.

CDR3 in DNA: TGTGCCAGTAGTCCGACAGGAGGCTCCTACAATGAGCAGTTCTTC. Protein product: CASSPTGGSYNEQFF. V is TRBV19 and J is TRBJ2-1, with D possibly matching TRBD1 (6 bases). This CDR3 has 15 residues. V was cut by 5 bases and J by 0 bases, with 11 bases left in between. CDR1 and CDR2 from the germline V gene are LNHDA and SQIVND (reference sequence).

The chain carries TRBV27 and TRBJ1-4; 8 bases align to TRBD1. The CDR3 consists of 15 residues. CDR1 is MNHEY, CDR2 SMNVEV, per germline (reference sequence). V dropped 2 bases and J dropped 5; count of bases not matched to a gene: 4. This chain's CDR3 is CASSLRTGLNEKLFF. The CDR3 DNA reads TGTGCCAGCAGTTTACGGACAGGGTTAAATGAAAAACTGTTTTTT.

The CDR3 here is CASMQHSGTGSGNTIYF. In DNA form, the CDR3 reads TGTGCCAGCATGCAACACTCCGGGACAGGGAGTGGAAACACCATATATTTT. The chain is built from TRBV10-3 and TRBJ1-3, with 9 bases identical to TRBD1. With V trimmed by 10 bases and J by 3 bases, 16 bases remained unmatched. The CDR3 loop spans 17 amino acids. Per the germline V gene, CDR1 is ENHRY and CDR2 is SYGVKD.

The CDR3 DNA reads TGTGCCAGCAGCAAAGCGTGGACGGAGTACGTCGACGGAGAAAACACCATATATTTT. This encodes CASSKAWTEYVDGENTIYF. The V call is TRBV21-1, the J call TRBJ1-3. TRBV21-1 represents a pseudogene. This CDR3 is built from 19 residues.

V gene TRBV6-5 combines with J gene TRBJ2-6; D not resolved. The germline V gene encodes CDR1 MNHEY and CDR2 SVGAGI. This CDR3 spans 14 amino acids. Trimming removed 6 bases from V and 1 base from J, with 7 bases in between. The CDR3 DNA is TGTGCCAGCAGACGGATATCTGGGGCCAACGTCCTGACTTTC. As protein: CASRRISGANVLTF.

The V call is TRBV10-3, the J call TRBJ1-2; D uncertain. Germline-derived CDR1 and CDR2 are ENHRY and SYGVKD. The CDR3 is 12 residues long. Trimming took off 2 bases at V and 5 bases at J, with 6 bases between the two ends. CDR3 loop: CAISEATYGYTF. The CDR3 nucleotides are TGTGCCATCAGTGAGGCAACTTATGGCTACACCTTC.

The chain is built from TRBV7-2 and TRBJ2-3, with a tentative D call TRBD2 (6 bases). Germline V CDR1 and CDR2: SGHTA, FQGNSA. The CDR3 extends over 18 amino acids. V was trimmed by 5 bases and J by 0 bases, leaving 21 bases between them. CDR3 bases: TGTGCCAGCAGCCCAGGCCGGCGGGGAACATACAGCACAGATACGCAGTATTTT. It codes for CASSPGRRGTYSTDTQYF.